A selection of T cell receptor beta chains follows, all from one sample in a study of T cell changes during pregnancy in multiple sclerosis. Using immunoSEQ multiplex PCR, the repertoire was profiled, and TCRdb retains in-frame clones only, with some absent. Among about 31,000 clones listed, 75% to 90% were seen once. Specimen: CD8+ T cells from peripheral blood mononuclear cells, collected in the second trimester of pregnancy. These receptors all stem from a female donor with multiple sclerosis, enrolled in a pregnancy study. CDR3s include the opening cysteine and the closing phenylalanine or tryptophan. Fields, in order: D gene, J gene, V gene, clone size, CDR3 protein, CDR3 DNA. The D gene is left open where the match is weak. For some rows the clone size is stated as once, few or many, or as a class when expanded; others skip it.

D gene: TRBD1; J gene: TRBJ2-5; V gene: TRBV19; clone size: .; CDR3 protein: CASSIRSSSGQGKTQYF; CDR3 DNA: TGTGCCAGTAGTATCAGAAGTTCGTCGGGACAGGGGAAGACCCAGTACTTC
D gene: TRBD1; J gene: TRBJ2-2; V gene: TRBV19; clone size: .; CDR3 protein: CASSIQGAGANTGELFF; CDR3 DNA: TGTGCCAGTAGTATACAGGGGGCCGGGGCGAACACCGGGGAGCTGTTTTTT
D gene: .; J gene: TRBJ2-7; V gene: TRBV27; clone size: .; CDR3 protein: CASSLFSSLHEQYF; CDR3 DNA: TGTGCCAGCAGCCTATTTTCTAGCCTCCACGAGCAGTACTTC
D gene: .; J gene: TRBJ2-1; V gene: TRBV9; clone size: .; CDR3 protein: CASSVGGDSYNEQFF; CDR3 DNA: TGTGCCAGCAGCGTAGGAGGTGATTCCTACAATGAGCAGTTCTTC
D gene: .; J gene: TRBJ2-6; V gene: TRBV6-5; clone size: .; CDR3 protein: CASSQGIPGANVLTF; CDR3 DNA: TGTGCCAGCAGCCAGGGGATCCCCGGGGCCAACGTCCTGACTTTC
D gene: TRBD1; J gene: TRBJ1-1; V gene: TRBV7-8; clone size: .; CDR3 protein: CASRYAGGSDTEAFF; CDR3 DNA: TGTGCCAGCAGGTACGCAGGGGGATCGGACACTGAAGCTTTCTTT
D gene: TRBD1; J gene: TRBJ1-1; V gene: TRBV30; clone size: .; CDR3 protein: CALGTGGWDTEAFF; CDR3 DNA: TGTGCCTTAGGGACAGGGGGTTGGGACACTGAAGCTTTCTTT
D gene: TRBD1; J gene: TRBJ1-6; V gene: TRBV4-3; clone size: .; CDR3 protein: CASSQGLGQGLENSPLHF; CDR3 DNA: TGCGCCAGCAGCCAAGGTCTAGGACAGGGGTTAGAAAATTCACCCCTCCACTTT
D gene: .; J gene: TRBJ2-3; V gene: TRBV27; clone size: once; CDR3 protein: CASSLGRSTDTQYF; CDR3 DNA: TGTGCCAGCAGTTTGGGGCGGAGCACAGATACGCAGTATTTT
D gene: .; J gene: TRBJ1-2; V gene: TRBV5-6; clone size: .; CDR3 protein: CASTGLGVPGYTF; CDR3 DNA: TGTGCCAGCACGGGTTTAGGTGTCCCGGGCTACACCTTC
D gene: .; J gene: TRBJ1-1; V gene: TRBV7-9; clone size: few; CDR3 protein: CASSMTSNKMNTEAFF; CDR3 DNA: TGTGCCAGCAGCATGACATCGAACAAAATGAACACTGAAGCTTTCTTT
D gene: TRBD1; J gene: TRBJ1-1; V gene: TRBV28; clone size: .; CDR3 protein: CASSLGRGQTEAFF; CDR3 DNA: TGTGCCAGCAGTTTAGGCAGGGGGCAAACTGAAGCTTTCTTT
D gene: TRBD1; J gene: TRBJ1-5; V gene: TRBV19; clone size: once; CDR3 protein: CASTIATGANQPQHF; CDR3 DNA: TGTGCCAGTACTATCGCCACAGGGGCAAATCAGCCCCAGCATTTT
D gene: TRBD2; J gene: TRBJ2-7; V gene: TRBV12-5; clone size: .; CDR3 protein: CASGLVRTSGLSYEQYF; CDR3 DNA: TGTGCTAGTGGTTTGGTACGGACTAGCGGACTATCCTACGAGCAGTACTTC
D gene: TRBD2; J gene: TRBJ2-7; V gene: TRBV9; clone size: .; CDR3 protein: CASSVTGGPHEQYF; CDR3 DNA: TGTGCCAGCAGCGTTACGGGAGGGCCCCACGAGCAGTACTTC
D gene: .; J gene: TRBJ1-2; V gene: TRBV5-8; clone size: .; CDR3 protein: CASLGGGPGYTF; CDR3 DNA: TGTGCAAGCCTTGGCGGGGGGCCTGGCTACACCTTC
D gene: TRBD2; J gene: TRBJ2-3; V gene: TRBV5-1; clone size: .; CDR3 protein: CASSLEEFGGGRTDTQYF; CDR3 DNA: TGCGCCAGCAGCTTGGAAGAATTTGGGGGAGGGCGCACAGATACGCAGTATTTT
D gene: .; J gene: TRBJ1-1; V gene: TRBV4-3; clone size: .; CDR3 protein: CASSQLFGGADTEAFF; CDR3 DNA: TGCGCCAGCAGCCAGTTGTTTGGGGGGGCGGACACTGAAGCTTTCTTT
D gene: .; J gene: TRBJ2-7; V gene: TRBV28; clone size: .; CDR3 protein: CASSFHLTRKNSYEQYF; CDR3 DNA: TGTGCCAGCAGTTTCCACCTGACAAGAAAAAACTCCTACGAGCAGTACTTC
D gene: .; J gene: TRBJ2-1; V gene: TRBV14; clone size: .; CDR3 protein: CASSHARSGNEQFF; CDR3 DNA: TGTGCCAGCAGCCACGCACGGTCCGGCAATGAGCAGTTCTTC
D gene: TRBD2; J gene: TRBJ2-1; V gene: TRBV4-3; clone size: .; CDR3 protein: CASSLAGQYNEQFF; CDR3 DNA: TGCGCCAGCAGTCTAGCGGGACAATACAATGAGCAGTTCTTC
D gene: .; J gene: TRBJ2-1; V gene: TRBV9; clone size: .; CDR3 protein: CASSQPLAWNEQFF; CDR3 DNA: TGTGCCAGCAGCCAGCCCTTAGCGTGGAATGAGCAGTTCTTC
D gene: TRBD2; J gene: TRBJ2-3; V gene: TRBV6-6; clone size: .; CDR3 protein: CASRKGTSVNTDTQYF; CDR3 DNA: TGTGCCAGCAGAAAGGGCACTAGCGTTAATACAGATACGCAGTATTTT
D gene: TRBD1; J gene: TRBJ2-7; V gene: TRBV14; clone size: .; CDR3 protein: CASSFGTGNEQYF; CDR3 DNA: TGTGCCAGCAGCTTTGGGACAGGGAACGAGCAGTACTTC
D gene: .; J gene: TRBJ1-1; V gene: TRBV4-1; clone size: .; CDR3 protein: CASSPVGETEAFF; CDR3 DNA: TGCGCCAGCAGCCCCGTTGGGGAGACTGAAGCTTTCTTT
D gene: TRBD2; J gene: TRBJ2-7; V gene: TRBV27; clone size: .; CDR3 protein: CASSFGREPPYEQYF; CDR3 DNA: TGTGCCAGCAGTTTTGGGCGGGAGCCCCCCTACGAGCAGTACTTC
D gene: TRBD2; J gene: TRBJ2-2; V gene: TRBV6-1; clone size: .; CDR3 protein: CASRDYNTGELFF; CDR3 DNA: TGTGCCAGCCGGGACTACAACACCGGGGAGCTGTTTTTT
D gene: .; J gene: TRBJ1-1; V gene: TRBV19; clone size: once; CDR3 protein: CASSMAETTEAFF; CDR3 DNA: TGTGCCAGTAGTATGGCGGAAACCACTGAAGCTTTCTTT
D gene: .; J gene: TRBJ2-1; V gene: TRBV7-9; clone size: .; CDR3 protein: CASSSTTDLRDYNEQFF; CDR3 DNA: TGTGCCAGCAGCTCGACCACAGATCTCCGGGACTACAATGAGCAGTTCTTC
D gene: TRBD2; J gene: TRBJ2-2; V gene: TRBV7-9; clone size: .; CDR3 protein: CASTGPVVAGATGELFF; CDR3 DNA: TGTGCCAGCACTGGTCCGGTGGTAGCGGGAGCCACCGGGGAGCTGTTTTTT
D gene: .; J gene: TRBJ2-1; V gene: TRBV9; clone size: .; CDR3 protein: CASSSRTDNEQFF; CDR3 DNA: TGTGCCAGCAGCTCACGGACTGACAATGAGCAGTTCTTC